The next 30 T cell receptor beta chains were all read from a single sample in a study of tumor-infiltrating lymphocytes in primary liver carcinoma. Co-extraction of RNA and DNA was performed on roughly 20-31 mg of unsorted bulk tissue. A primer in the constant region served to generate TCR beta cDNA from about 480 ng of total RNA. Generation of the TCR beta libraries relied on three nested multiplex PCR rounds using slightly modified ARM-PCR. TRBV1-TRBV30 forward and Cbeta reverse primers drove the first two roughly 10-cycle rounds. TCRdb re-called the multiplex PCR reads through MiXCR, storing one row per CDR3 protein. The table has roughly 100,000 distinct CDR3 sequences, roughly 80% seen once. Sequencing input: liver tumor tissue from sampling region 3. Subset given: tumor region T3, left-lateral pole. Every receptor here comes from a man aged 35 to 55 with primary liver carcinoma and hepatitis B virus infection.

This rearrangement joins TRBV10-3 to TRBJ2-3; 7 bases are a match to TRBD2. Germline CDR1 is ENHRY and CDR2 is SYGVKD. The V and J ends lost 4 bases and 3 bases, in that order; junction bases with no gene match: 7. CDR3 length: 15 amino acids. The DNA for the CDR3 is TGTGCCATCAGTGGAACTAGCGAAGTTACAGATACGCAGTATTTT. It codes for CAISGTSEVTDTQYF.

About this clonotype: The CDR3 does not end in the conserved phenylalanine or tryptophan, so this is likely a read error. The chain has TRBV14 and TRBJ1-1; D gene uncertain. Germline loops: CDR1 SGHDN, CDR2 FVKESK. This CDR3 has 15 residues. CDR3 sequence: CASSPRLGVGTEAFL. The CDR3 DNA is TGTGCCAGTAGCCCCAGACTTGGGGTAGGCACTGAAGCTTTCTTA.

The chain has TRBV4-3 and TRBJ2-3, with 14 bases aligning to TRBD2. CDR3 length: 20 amino acids. J gave up 5 bases and V 5 bases, and 18 bases lay outside the gene matches. The germline V gene has CDR1 LGHNA and CDR2 YSLEER. CDR3 nucleotide sequence: TGCGCCAGCAGCAGAGATCTTCCCTCCGGGACTAGCGGGAGAGTAGATACGCAGTATTTT. Residues: CASSRDLPSGTSGRVDTQYF.

A word on this clonotype: It is likely a read error, because the conserved phenylalanine at the end of the CDR3 is missing. The limits of the CDR3 on the DNA are not certain, so only TCRdb's listed CDR3 is given. This chain's CDR3 is CSVEGPRRLQETQYI. The V gene is TRBV29-1, the J gene TRBJ2-5; the table's D gene call, TRBD1, was not cross checked with the DNA. The CDR3 region is 15 residues in length, termini included. The germline V gene has CDR1 SQVTM and CDR2 ANQGSEA.

With respect to this clonotype: At one of its ends the junction is not consistent with the germline gene, which may arise from a read error. The genes are TRBV4-3 and TRBJ2-7; D uncertain. CDR1 LGHNA and CDR2 YSLEER come from the germline V gene. The CDR3 loop spans 15 amino acids. CDR3 DNA sequence: TGCGCCAGGAGCCAAGATCGGGCTAGTGGCTACGAGCAGTACTTC. The encoded protein is CARSQDRASGYEQYF.

This clonotype occurred a few times. Being one base from a much bigger clone, this may be a read error. V and J are TRBV7-9 and TRBJ1-3; unclear D gene. V was pared by 5 bases and J by 0 bases, with 11 bases between. CDR1 and CDR2 (germline): SEHNR, FQNEAQ (reference sequence). The CDR3 is 15 amino acids. The CDR3 reads CASSLTGYSGNTIYF. CDR3 DNA sequence: TGTGCCAGCAGCCTCACCGGGTACTCTGGAAACACCATATATTTT.

The chain carries TRBV4-1 and TRBJ2-1, with D possibly being TRBD2 (5 bases). V lost 9 bases and J 2 bases, leaving 23 bases between the germline ends. This CDR3 region has 17 residues. CDR1 is MGHRA and CDR2 is YSYEKL in the germline V gene. CDR3 residues: CASGQEVEVPPYNEQFF. The CDR3 region has the DNA TGCGCCAGTGGCCAGGAAGTGGAGGTCCCTCCCTACAATGAGCAGTTCTTC.

Of note for this clonotype: Here the CDR3 omits its conserved ending phenylalanine or tryptophan, so a read error is the likely source. The DNA is left out, because the CDR3 cannot be placed on it with certainty; the CDR3 is given as TCRdb lists it. This chain uses TRBV11-1 with TRBJ2-3; the D call TRBD1 from the table was never checked on the DNA. The length of the CDR3 is 15 amino acids, counting both ends. Germline V CDR1 and CDR2: SGHAT, FQDESV (reference sequence). The chain's CDR3 is CASSFADWGADTHYI.

In regard to this clonotype: This may stem from a read error, because a much larger clone lies one nucleotide away. It is likely a read error, because the conserved phenylalanine at the end of the CDR3 is missing. The chain couples TRBV28 to TRBJ2-2; perhaps TRBD1 as D (6 bases). This CDR3 spans 13 amino acids. Germline V gene data show CDR1 as MDHEN and CDR2 as SYDVKM. V gave up 8 bases and J gave up 6 bases, with 13 bases separating them. This CDR3 reads CASEKGGAGELFL. Written as DNA, the CDR3 is TGTGCCAGCGAGAAAGGGGGAGCCGGGGAGCTGTTTTTA.

In its sample, this clonotype was seen a few times. A read error may account for a junction end that differs from germline. V and J are TRBV6-2 or TRBV6-3 and TRBJ2-7; TRBD1 agrees at 9 bases. Germline CDR1 MNHEY, CDR2 SVGEGT. CDR3 length: 15 amino acids. As DNA, the CDR3 is TGTTCCAGCAACCTTCCGGGACAGGGAGGCATCGAGCAGCACTTC. Its translation: CSSNLPGQGGIEQHF.

As to this clonotype: It may be a read error: a sequence one base away is much more abundant. V usage is TRBV24-1 and J usage is TRBJ2-1; D may be TRBD2 (5 bases). Germline V gene sequence: CDR1 KGHDR, CDR2 SFDVKD. V lost 7 bases and J lost 11, with 11 bases in between. The CDR3 is 11 amino acids. The CDR3 protein is CATSEGNKQFF. The CDR3 nucleotides are TGTGCCACCAGCGAGGGAAATAAGCAGTTCTTC.

CDR3 loop: CASSQNPGLAGKTQYF. CDR3 DNA sequence: TGCGCCAGCAGCCAAAATCCAGGACTAGCAGGAAAGACCCAGTACTTC. The chain is built from TRBV4-1 and TRBJ2-5; 8 bases map to TRBD2. The CDR3 has 16 residues. In germline, CDR1 is MGHRA, CDR2 YSYEKL. Trimming removed 2 bases from V and 6 bases from J; junction bases left unmatched: 11.

With respect to this clonotype: This CDR3 is missing its conserved last phenylalanine or tryptophan, likely due to a read error. This chain connects TRBV6-1 to TRBJ2-7, with unresolved D. The V end lost 7 bases, the J end lost 3 bases, and 16 bases lay between the germline ends. CDR3 length: 14 amino acids. Germline V gene sequence: CDR1 MNHNS, CDR2 SASEGT. The CDR3 sequence: CASNDGRLSYEQYY. The CDR3 DNA sequence: TGTGCCAGCAATGACGGCCGGTTAAGCTACGAGCAGTACTAC.

With regard to this clonotype: The conserved phenylalanine or tryptophan normally closing the CDR3 is absent here, so this likely arose from a read error. The gene calls are TRBV4-3 and TRBJ2-7; possible D gene TRBD2, 6 bases. CDR1 LGHNA and CDR2 YSLEER come from the germline V gene. The CDR3 runs 13 residues. Trimming pared 1 base from V and 6 bases from J, leaving 10 bases between. The CDR3 loop is CASSQVGGSEQYL. CDR3 coding DNA: TGCGCCAGCAGCCAAGTTGGGGGGTCCGAGCAGTACTTA.

With respect to this clonotype: The CDR3 end shows no conserved phenylalanine or tryptophan, and so a read error is likely. The CDR3: CASRPDRGDYTL. The CDR3 nucleotides are TGCGCTAGCAGGCCCGACAGGGGTGACTACACCTTA. The chain joins TRBV5-1 to TRBJ1-2; 8 bases agree with TRBD1. This CDR3 has 12 amino acids. CDR1 is SGHRS, CDR2 YFSETQ, per germline.

This clonotype was picked up a small number of times. An end of the junction differs from the germline gene, which may be a read error. The chain combines TRBV4-2 with TRBJ1-1, with TRBD1 matching over 10 bases. The CDR3 spans 15 residues. The germline V gene encodes CDR1 LGHNA and CDR2 YNFKEQ. CDR3 coding DNA: TGTACCAGCAGCCAAGAGGTGACAGGGGGCACTGAAGCTTTCTTC. Its protein product is CTSSQEVTGGTEAFF.

On this clonotype itself: At one of its ends the junction is not consistent with the germline gene, which may arise from a read error. The V gene is TRBV28, the J gene TRBJ1-3, with 9 bases aligning to TRBD1. Germline V CDR1 and CDR2: MDHEN, SYDVKM. This CDR3 is 16 amino acids long. CDR3 sequence (DNA): TGTGCCTGCAGTCTCCTCGGGACAGGGATTGAGAACACCATGTATTTT. Its protein product is CACSLLGTGIENTMYF.

This chain links TRBV29-1 with TRBJ2-7, with D possibly matching TRBD2 (6 bases). Per germline, CDR1 SQVTM and CDR2 ANQGSEA. This CDR3 is 15 amino acids long. V lost 4 bases and J lost 0, with 16 bases in between. In nucleotides, the CDR3 is TGCAGCGTTGGAGGTCCAGGAGGGAACTCCTACGAGCAGTACTTC. This codes for CSVGGPGGNSYEQYF.

The chain joins TRBV11-2 to TRBJ2-1; TRBD2 agrees at 8 bases. V lost 11 bases, J lost 13 bases, and 16 bases stayed unmatched. In germline, CDR1 is SGHAT, CDR2 FQNNGV. The CDR3 is 13 residues long. CDR3 in amino acids: CALPGTIGREQFF. The CDR3 DNA is TGTGCCCTCCCCGGGACTATCGGGAGGGAACAGTTCTTC.

The chain links TRBV4-3 to TRBJ2-3; a possible D gene is TRBD2 (5 bases). The CDR3 length is 15 residues. V was pared by 8 bases and J by 4 bases, with 19 bases between. Germline assignment: CDR1 LGHNA and CDR2 YSLEER. The CDR3 sequence: CASGETTGTPDTQYF. The CDR3 nucleotides read TGCGCCAGCGGCGAGACTACCGGTACGCCAGATACGCAGTATTTT.

This clonotype was picked up one time. Germline is not matched at one junction end, which may reflect a read error. V usage is TRBV11-1 and J usage is TRBJ2-4; tentative D call: TRBD1 (6 bases). CDR3 length: 13 residues. The V gene's germline CDR1 is SGHAT and CDR2 FQDESV (reference sequence). The chain's CDR3 is CASSRKQGDTQHF. CDR3 DNA: TGTGCCAGCAGCCGGAAACAGGGTGACACTCAGCACTTC.

On this clonotype: One junction end does not reproduce the germline sequence, and a read error may be involved. The chain combines TRBV12-3 or TRBV12-4 with TRBJ2-3; tentative D call: TRBD1 (5 bases). The CDR3 runs 14 residues. CDR3 sequence reads: CASRPTGSVDTQYF. As DNA, the CDR3 is TGCGCCAGCAGGCCTACAGGTTCGGTGGATACGCAATATTTT.

The CDR3 nucleotides are TGTGCCAGTAGCCCCTGGACTAGCGGGGGGAATGAGCAGTTCTTC. Amino acid sequence: CASSPWTSGGNEQFF. The rearrangement links TRBV11-2 to TRBJ2-1, with 14 bases aligning to TRBD2. The CDR3 runs 15 residues. In germline, CDR1 is SGHAT, CDR2 FQNNGV. J lost 7 bases, V lost 9 bases, and 8 bases had no gene match.

The CDR3 spells CACGSWDRGRNSPLHF. The CDR3 nucleotides are TGCGCCTGCGGTTCCTGGGACAGGGGAAGGAATTCACCCCTCCACTTT. The chain carries TRBV4-3 and TRBJ1-6, with TRBD1 matching 10 bases. The V gene end was trimmed by 11 bases and the J gene end by 7 bases; junction bases not matched to a gene: 14. The CDR3 is 16 residues long. Germline V CDR1 and CDR2: LGHNA, YSLEER.

Note on this clonotype: Germline and junction disagree at one end, which may indicate a read error. V gene TRBV6-6 combines with J gene TRBJ1-2; D is uncertain. The CDR3 totals 14 residues. Germline loops: CDR1 MNHNY, CDR2 SVGAGI (reference sequence). CDR3 nucleotides: TGTGCCAGCAGTCCAAGGACGCGGACGATCGGCTACGCCTTC. The encoded protein is CASSPRTRTIGYAF.

This clonotype counts as medium-sized (0.01 to 0.1%). This rearrangement joins TRBV4-1 to TRBJ1-1, with TRBD1 identical over 7 bases. V shed 3 bases, J shed 0 bases, and the junction held 4 bases outside the gene matches. The germline V gene has CDR1 MGHRA and CDR2 YSYEKL. This CDR3 contains 15 residues. CDR3 nucleotide sequence: TGCGCCAGCAGCCACCCGGGACAGTTGAACACTGAAGCTTTCTTT. Amino acids: CASSHPGQLNTEAFF.

This clonotype was detected many times. A much larger clone differs by one base, so this may be a read error. The CDR3 here is CASSYAGQANSEQFF. CDR3 coding DNA: TGTGCCAGCAGTTACGCCGGACAGGCGAACAGTGAGCAGTTCTTC. The chain carries TRBV6-5 and TRBJ2-1, with 7 bases identical to TRBD1. This CDR3 is built from 15 residues. The ends lost 2 bases at V and 9 bases at J; junction bases unmatched: 10. Germline CDR1 MNHEY, CDR2 SVGAGI.

About this clonotype: Its ends do not fully match the called genes, so a read error is possible. The V gene is TRBV12-3 or TRBV12-4, the J gene TRBJ1-5; D gene ambiguous. The J call is uncertain, as TRBJ2-3 better fits the DNA end. The CDR3 has 13 residues. CDR3 loop: CVSSLLDDQPQYF. For the CDR3, the DNA is TGTGTCAGCAGCCTCTTAGACGATCAGCCCCAGTATTTT.

Concerning this clonotype itself: This may be a read error, as it is one base from a much larger clone. The V gene is TRBV7-9, the J gene TRBJ2-3; no reliable D call. Germline lookup yields CDR1 SEHNR and CDR2 FQNEAQ (reference sequence). This CDR3 has 12 amino acids. CDR3 in amino acids: CTSSPRLDTQYF. For the CDR3, the DNA is TGTACCAGCAGCCCCCGACTAGATACGCAGTATTTT.

In its sample, this clonotype was seen once. The conserved phenylalanine or tryptophan is not found at the CDR3 terminus, so this likely reflects a read error. J is TRBJ1-5 and V is TRBV10-3; 7 nucleotides align to TRBD1. From germline, CDR1 is ENHRY and CDR2 SYGVKD. This CDR3 spans 13 amino acids. Trimming cost V 10 bases and J 9 bases; bases outside gene matches: 12. This CDR3 is CATTGTDKAPQHL. In nucleotides, the CDR3 is TGTGCCACGACAGGGACAGACAAGGCGCCCCAGCATTTA.